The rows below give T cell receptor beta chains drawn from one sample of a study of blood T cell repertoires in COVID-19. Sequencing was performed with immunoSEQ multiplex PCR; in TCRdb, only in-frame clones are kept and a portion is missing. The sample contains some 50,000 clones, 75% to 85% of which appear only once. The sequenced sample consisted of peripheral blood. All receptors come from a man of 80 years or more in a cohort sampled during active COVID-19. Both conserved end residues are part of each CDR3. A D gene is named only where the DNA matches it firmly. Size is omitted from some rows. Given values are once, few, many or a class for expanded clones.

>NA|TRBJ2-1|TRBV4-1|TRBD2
CASSQGSLAANNEQFF
TGCGCCAGCAGCCAAGGATCTCTAGCGGCCAACAATGAGCAGTTCTTC
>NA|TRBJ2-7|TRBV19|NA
CASSIDLRYEQYF
TGTGCCAGTAGTATAGATCTCCGTTACGAGCAGTACTTC
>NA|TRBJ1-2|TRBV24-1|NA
CATSETFRSEGYTF
TGTGCCACCAGTGAGACGTTCCGGTCGGAGGGCTACACCTTC
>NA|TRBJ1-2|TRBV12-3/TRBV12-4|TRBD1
CASSTGVLYGYTF
TGTGCCAGCAGTACAGGGGTCCTATATGGCTACACCTTC
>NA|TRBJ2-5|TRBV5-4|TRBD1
CASSNNRGAAKETQYF
TGTGCCAGCAGCAACAACAGGGGGGCCGCAAAAGAGACCCAGTACTTC
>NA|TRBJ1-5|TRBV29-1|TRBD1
CSVEQGLGQPQHF
TGCAGCGTAGAACAGGGGTTGGGTCAGCCCCAGCATTTT
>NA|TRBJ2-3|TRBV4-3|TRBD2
CASSQDPGGRDTQYF
TGCGCCAGCAGCCAAGACCCGGGAGGGCGAGATACGCAGTATTTT
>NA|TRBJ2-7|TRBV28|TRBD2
CASSFRTSGSIAEQYF
TGTGCCAGCAGTTTCCGGACTAGCGGGAGTATCGCCGAGCAGTACTTC
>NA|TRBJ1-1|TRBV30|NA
CAWSPSSGVRTEAFF
TGTGCCTGGAGTCCCTCTTCGGGGGTAAGAACTGAAGCTTTCTTT
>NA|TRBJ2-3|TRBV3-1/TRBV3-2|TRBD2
CASRTSGGPTQYF
TGTGCCAGCAGGACTAGCGGGGGCCCGACGCAGTATTTT
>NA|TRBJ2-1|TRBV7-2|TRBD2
CASSLLPGGSHNEQFF
TGTGCCAGCAGCTTACTACCGGGAGGGTCACACAATGAGCAGTTCTTC
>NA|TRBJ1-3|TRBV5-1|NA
CASSLYGDSGNTIYF
TGCGCCAGCAGCTTGTACGGGGACTCTGGAAACACCATATATTTT
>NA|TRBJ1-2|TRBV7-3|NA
CASSLGAGLNYGYTF
TGTGCCAGCAGCCTAGGGGCAGGTCTGAACTATGGCTACACCTTC
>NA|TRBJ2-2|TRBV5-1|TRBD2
CASSVTSGRATGELFF
TGCGCCAGCAGCGTTACTAGCGGGAGGGCCACCGGGGAGCTGTTTTTT
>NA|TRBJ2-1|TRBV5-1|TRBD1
CASREQGPYNEQFF
TGCGCCAGCAGGGAACAGGGGCCCTACAATGAGCAGTTCTTC
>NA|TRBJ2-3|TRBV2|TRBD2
CASSSGLAGGPDTQYF
TGTGCCAGCAGCTCAGGACTAGCGGGGGGGCCAGATACGCAGTATTTT
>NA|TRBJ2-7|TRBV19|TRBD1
CASSGDRSSYEQYF
TGTGCCAGTAGTGGGGACAGGAGCTCCTACGAGCAGTACTTC
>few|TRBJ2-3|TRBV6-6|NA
CASSIGRGTDTQYF
TGTGCCAGCAGTATCGGCAGGGGCACAGATACGCAGTATTTT
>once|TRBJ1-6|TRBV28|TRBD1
CASSLSRGTVFYSPLHF
TGTGCCAGCAGTTTAAGTCGGGGGACAGTCTTTTATTCACCCCTCCACTTT
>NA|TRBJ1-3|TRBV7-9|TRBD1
CASSFQGEAGNTIYF
TGTGCCAGCAGCTTCCAGGGGGAAGCTGGAAACACCATATATTTT
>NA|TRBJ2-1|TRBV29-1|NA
CTTIRNNEQFF
TGCACCACTATTCGGAACAATGAGCAGTTCTTC
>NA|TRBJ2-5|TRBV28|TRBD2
CASSFRGGRETQYF
TGTGCCAGCAGTTTCCGGGGGGGCCGAGAGACCCAGTACTTC
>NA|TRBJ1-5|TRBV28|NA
CASYGTLPRRNQPQHF
TGTGCCAGCTATGGGACACTCCCCAGAAGAAATCAGCCCCAGCATTTT
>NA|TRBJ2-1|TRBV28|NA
CATRLGSGSHNEQFF
TGTGCCACCAGATTAGGATCCGGGAGCCACAATGAGCAGTTCTTC
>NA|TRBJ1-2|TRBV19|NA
CASMRTNYGYTF
TGTGCCAGTATGAGGACTAACTATGGCTACACCTTC
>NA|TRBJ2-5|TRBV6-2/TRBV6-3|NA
CASSYRGETQYF
TGTGCCAGCAGTTACCGGGGAGAGACCCAGTACTTC
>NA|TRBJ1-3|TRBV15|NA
CATSREGRAGNTIYF
TGTGCCACCAGCAGAGAGGGCAGGGCTGGAAACACCATATATTTT
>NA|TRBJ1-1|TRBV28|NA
CASGSNTEAFF
TGTGCCAGCGGGAGCAACACTGAAGCTTTCTTT
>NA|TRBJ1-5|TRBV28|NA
CASSFPRGAGQPQHF
TGTGCCAGCAGTTTCCCCCGCGGGGCGGGTCAGCCCCAGCATTTT
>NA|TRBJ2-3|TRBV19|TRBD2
CASSWSGGTDTQYF
TGTGCCAGTAGTTGGAGCGGGGGCACAGATACGCAGTATTTT
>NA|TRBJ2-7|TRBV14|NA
CASSQGQGLGYEQYF
TGTGCCAGCAGCCAAGGCCAGGGCTTGGGCTACGAGCAGTACTTC
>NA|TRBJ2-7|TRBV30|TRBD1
CAWSAKPGQGTYEQYF
TGTGCCTGGAGTGCAAAACCGGGACAGGGGACCTACGAGCAGTACTTC
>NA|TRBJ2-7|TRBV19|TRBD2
CASSLRGGLAGGYEQYF
TGTGCCAGTAGTTTACGGGGGGGACTAGCGGGAGGCTACGAGCAGTACTTC
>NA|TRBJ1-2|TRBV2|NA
CASHDRRVGTGYTF
TGTGCTTCACACGATCGCAGGGTGGGAACTGGCTACACCTTC
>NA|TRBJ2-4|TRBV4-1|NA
CASSPAGQAKNIQYF
TGCGCCAGCAGCCCTGCTGGGCAGGCAAAAAACATTCAGTACTTC
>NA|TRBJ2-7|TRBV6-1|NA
CASSDGGPGREQYF
TGTGCCAGCAGTGATGGAGGACCCGGACGGGAGCAGTACTTC
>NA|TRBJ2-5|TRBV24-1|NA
CATSNGGREETQYF
TGTGCCACCAGTAATGGGGGCAGGGAAGAGACCCAGTACTTC
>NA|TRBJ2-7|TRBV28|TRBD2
CASSPLAGGYEQYF
TGTGCCAGCAGTCCCTTAGCGGGAGGTTACGAGCAGTACTTC
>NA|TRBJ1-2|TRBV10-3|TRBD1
CAISEGRGYGYTF
TGTGCCATCAGTGAAGGCAGGGGGTATGGCTACACCTTC
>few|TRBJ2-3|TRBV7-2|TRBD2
CASSSGAGADTQYF
TGTGCCAGCAGCTCAGGAGCGGGAGCAGATACGCAGTATTTT
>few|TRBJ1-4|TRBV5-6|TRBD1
CASSLTGGIYEKLFF
TGTGCCAGCAGCTTGACAGGGGGTATTTATGAAAAACTGTTTTTT
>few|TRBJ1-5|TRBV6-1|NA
CASSDLGARNQPQHF
TGTGCCAGCAGTGATCTGGGAGCGAGGAATCAGCCCCAGCATTTT
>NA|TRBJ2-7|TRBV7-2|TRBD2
CASSLEPSGSPRGEQYF
TGTGCCAGCAGCTTAGAACCTAGCGGGAGCCCCCGGGGCGAGCAGTACTTC
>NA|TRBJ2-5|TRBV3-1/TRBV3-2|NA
CASSQVKETQYF
TGTGCCAGCAGCCAAGTAAAAGAGACCCAGTACTTC
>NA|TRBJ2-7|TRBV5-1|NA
CASSVDRNSYEQYF
TGCGCCAGCAGCGTAGACAGAAACTCCTACGAGCAGTACTTC
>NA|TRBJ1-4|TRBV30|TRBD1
CAWSATGWGEKLFF
TGTGCCTGGAGTGCGACAGGGTGGGGTGAAAAACTGTTTTTT
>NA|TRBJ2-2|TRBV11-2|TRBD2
CASSPRGGGGRNTGELFF
TGTGCCAGCAGCCCTAGGGGGGGCGGGGGGCGAAACACCGGGGAGCTGTTTTTT
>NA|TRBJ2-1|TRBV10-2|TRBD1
CATRDRVGNEQFF
TGCGCCACCAGGGACAGGGTTGGCAATGAGCAGTTCTTC